This T cell receptor (beta chain) was captured by sequencing in a study of T cells after yellow fever vaccination. On the study more broadly: Preparation of the low-cell-number fractions used SMART-Seq v4 Ultra Low Input.

Study-level points and caveats: Overall, a small share of clonotypes was seen in both CD4 and CD8 compartments.

Template switching by 5'RACE produced TCR cDNA, adding a universal primer site and UMIs. A single record per CDR3 protein comes from TCRdb applying MiXCR to the 5' RACE reads. This table holds some 500,000 distinct CDR3 sequences, roughly 12% found once. As concerns this clonotype: The antigen is not known.

The sample was PBMCs, taken on the day of the yellow fever booster vaccination. The sequence derives from a man aged 30 to 39 who received the YFV17D yellow fever vaccine.

CDR3 residues: CASSSKREQTGELFF. Here the CDR3 DNA reads TGTGCCAGCAGCTCAAAGCGGGAGCAAACCGGGGAGCTGTTTTTT. V gene TRBV5-4 combines with J gene TRBJ2-2; 8 bases fit TRBD2. Per germline, CDR1 SGHNT and CDR2 YYREEE (reference sequence). CDR3 size: 15 residues. V lost 3 bases to trimming and J lost 5 bases; unmatched junction nucleotides: 6. Filled out from reference TRBV5-4 and TRBJ2-2, the complete variable domain reads ETGVTQSPTHLIKTRGQQVTLRCSSQSGHNTVSWYQQALGQGPQFIFQYYREEENGRGNFPPRFSGLQFPNYSSELNVNALELDDSALYLCASSSKREQTGELFFGEGSRLTVL.